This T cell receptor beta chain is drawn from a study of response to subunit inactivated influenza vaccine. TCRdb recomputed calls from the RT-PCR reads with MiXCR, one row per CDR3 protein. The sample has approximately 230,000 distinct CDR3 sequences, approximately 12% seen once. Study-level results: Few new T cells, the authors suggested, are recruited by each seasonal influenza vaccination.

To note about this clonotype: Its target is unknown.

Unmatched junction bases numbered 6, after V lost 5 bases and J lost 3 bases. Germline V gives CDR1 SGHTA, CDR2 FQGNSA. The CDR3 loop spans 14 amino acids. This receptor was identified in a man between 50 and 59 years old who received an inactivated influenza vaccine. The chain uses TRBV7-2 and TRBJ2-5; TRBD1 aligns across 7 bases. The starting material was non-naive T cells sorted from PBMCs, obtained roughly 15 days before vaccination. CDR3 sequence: CASSRGQAEETQYF. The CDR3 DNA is TGTGCCAGCAGCCGTGGACAGGCGGAAGAGACCCAGTACTTC.